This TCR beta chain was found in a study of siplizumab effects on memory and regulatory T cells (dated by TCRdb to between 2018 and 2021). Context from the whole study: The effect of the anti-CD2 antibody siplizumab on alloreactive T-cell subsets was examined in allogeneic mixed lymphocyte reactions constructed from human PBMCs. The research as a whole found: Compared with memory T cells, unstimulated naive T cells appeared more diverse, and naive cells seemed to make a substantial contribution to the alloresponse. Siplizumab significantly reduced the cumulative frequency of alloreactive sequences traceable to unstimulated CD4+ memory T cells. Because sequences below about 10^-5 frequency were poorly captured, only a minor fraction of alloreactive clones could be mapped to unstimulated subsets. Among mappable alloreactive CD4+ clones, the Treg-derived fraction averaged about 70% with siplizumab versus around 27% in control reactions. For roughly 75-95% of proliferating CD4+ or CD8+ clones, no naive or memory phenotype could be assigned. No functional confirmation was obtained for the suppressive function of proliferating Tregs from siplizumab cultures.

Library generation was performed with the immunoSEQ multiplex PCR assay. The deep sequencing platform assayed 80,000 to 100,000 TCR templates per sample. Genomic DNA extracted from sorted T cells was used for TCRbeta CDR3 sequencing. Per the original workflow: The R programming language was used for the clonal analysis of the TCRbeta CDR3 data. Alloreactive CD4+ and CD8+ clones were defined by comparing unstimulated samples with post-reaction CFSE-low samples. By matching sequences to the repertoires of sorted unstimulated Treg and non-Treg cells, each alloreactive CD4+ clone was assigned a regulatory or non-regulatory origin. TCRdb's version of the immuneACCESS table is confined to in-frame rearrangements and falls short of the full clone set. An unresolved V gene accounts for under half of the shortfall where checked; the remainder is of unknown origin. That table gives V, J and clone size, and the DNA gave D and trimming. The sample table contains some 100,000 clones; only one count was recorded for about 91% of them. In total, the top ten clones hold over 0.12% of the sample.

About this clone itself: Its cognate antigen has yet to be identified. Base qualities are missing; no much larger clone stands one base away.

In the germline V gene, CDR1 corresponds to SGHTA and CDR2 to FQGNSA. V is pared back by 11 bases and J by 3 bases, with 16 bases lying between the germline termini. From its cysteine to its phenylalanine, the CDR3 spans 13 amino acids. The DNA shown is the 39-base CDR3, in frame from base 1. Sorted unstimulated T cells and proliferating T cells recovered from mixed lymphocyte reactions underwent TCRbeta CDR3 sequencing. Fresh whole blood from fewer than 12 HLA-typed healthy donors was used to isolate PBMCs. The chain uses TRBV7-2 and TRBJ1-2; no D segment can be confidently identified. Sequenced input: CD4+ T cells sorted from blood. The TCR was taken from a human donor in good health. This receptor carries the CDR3 CAGRESGYYGYTF. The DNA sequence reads TGTGCCGGACGAGAGTCGGGGTACTATGGCTACACCTTC. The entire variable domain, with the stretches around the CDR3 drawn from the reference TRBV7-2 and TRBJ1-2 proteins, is GAGVSQSPSNKVTEKGKDVELRCDPISGHTALYWYRQSLGQGLEFLIYFQGNSAPDKSGLPSDRFSAERTGGSVSTLTIQRTQQEDSAVYLCAGRESGYYGYTFGSGTRLTVV.